This T cell receptor (beta chain) was retrieved from a study of technical replicates of blood from a handful of donors. The length of the CDR3 is 17 residues. Germline trimming cut 0 bases from V and 3 bases from J; bases unmatched to any gene: 7. The germline CDR1 and CDR2 sequences are SGHRS and YFSETQ. Some clones are missing from TCRdb's copy, which holds only in-frame ones; the method was immunoSEQ multiplex PCR. The data hold just under 45,000 clones, with almost 97% observed a single time. This receptor was obtained from a human donor in good health. Material: T cells isolated from PBMCs. The V gene is TRBV5-1, the J gene TRBJ2-2; 8 bases align to TRBD2. CDR3 coding DNA: TGCGCCAGCAGCTTGGGCTATATAGCGGGGTACACCGGGGAGCTGTTTTTT. It specifies CASSLGYIAGYTGELFF.